This T cell receptor beta chain stems from a study of regulatory T cells in long-lasting Graves disease. Sample time point: newly diagnosed GD, antithyroid drugs for less than 3 months. There was RNA extracted from PBMCs, and the TCR library was made from it. With iRepertoire HTBI primers and Arm-PCR of CDR3 regions, TCR beta libraries were built. TCRdb analysed the multiplex PCR reads with MiXCR anew, one entry per CDR3 protein. Among around 480,000 distinct CDR3 sequences listed, under 20% were seen once. Germline CDR1 reads MNHNS; CDR2 reads SASEGT. With 6 bases removed from V and 4 bases from J, the gap between germline ends came to 18 bases. This CDR3 has 15 amino acids. The same sample was also studied in work on T cells in Graves' hyperthyroidism and ophthalmopathy.

The sequencing here drew on peripheral blood mononuclear cells (PBMCs), taken at new diagnosis, from a patient treated with antithyroid drugs. This sequence joins TRBV6-1 and TRBJ1-2; possibly TRBD1 for D (5 bases). The TCR comes from a man aged 35-49 years with Graves disease. CDR3 sequence (DNA): TGTGCCAGCAGAAAAAACTTACAGGCTCTCTATGGCTACACCTTC. Residues: CASRKNLQALYGYTF.